This TCR beta chain came from a study of blood T cell repertoires in COVID-19. Trimming removed 4 bases at V and 4 bases at J, with 10 bases between. The CDR3 runs 14 residues. CDR1 and CDR2 (germline): WSHSY, SAAADI. Profiling relied on immunoSEQ multiplex PCR, and the TCRdb table lists in-frame clones only, not all of them. This table holds about 190,000 clones, about 85% found once. The TCR sequence derives from a man aged 70 or older with active or convalescent COVID-19. Sequenced sample: peripheral blood. J is TRBJ2-2 and V is TRBV10-2; maybe TRBD2 (5 bases). This chain's CDR3 is CASSVVGVTGELFF. CDR3 nucleotides: TGCGCCAGCAGTGTTGTGGGAGTCACCGGGGAGCTGTTTTTT.